The rows below give T cell receptor beta chains drawn from one sample of a study of CD8+ T cells in alopecia areata. Sequenced by immunoSEQ multiplex PCR; TCRdb stores in-frame clones only, minus some. The sample consists of about 190,000 clones, roughly 60% of them appearing once. The starting material was CD4+ T cells sorted from blood, obtained at week 49, from a patient treated with tofacitinib. The receptors were gathered from a human donor with alopecia areata. Each CDR3 is given with its conserved first and last residue. The D gene is left open where the match is weak. For some rows the clone size is stated as once, few or many, or as a class when expanded; others skip it.

d_call j_call v_call clone_size cdr3_aa cdr3_nt
TRBD2 TRBJ2-1 TRBV5-1 NA CASSTVASGYNEQFF TGCGCCAGCAGCACGGTCGCTAGCGGGTACAATGAGCAGTTCTTC
TRBD2 TRBJ2-3 TRBV6-5 NA CASSYGLAGDTQYF TGTGCCAGCAGTTACGGACTAGCGGGGGATACGCAGTATTTT
NA TRBJ1-1 TRBV29-1 NA CSVARQGPGTEAFF TGCAGCGTTGCGCGGCAGGGGCCGGGCACTGAAGCTTTCTTT
NA TRBJ2-1 TRBV20-1 few CSARGTDEQFF TGCAGTGCTAGGGGGACCGATGAGCAGTTCTTC
NA TRBJ2-5 TRBV9 NA CASSVGVVAQETQYF TGTGCCAGCAGCGTAGGGGTAGTAGCCCAAGAGACCCAGTACTTC
TRBD2 TRBJ2-3 TRBV11-2 once CASRRISGGAGTDTQYF TGTGCCAGCAGGAGGATTAGCGGGGGGGCCGGCACAGATACGCAGTATTTT
NA TRBJ1-5 TRBV4-3 NA CASSQTEYQPQHF TGCGCCAGCAGCCAAACGGAGTATCAGCCCCAGCATTTT
NA TRBJ2-7 TRBV28 NA CASSQQGTYEQYF TGTGCCAGCAGCCAACAGGGCACCTACGAGCAGTACTTC
TRBD1 TRBJ2-1 TRBV29-1 NA CSVPGQGHNEQFF TGCAGCGTTCCGGGACAGGGTCACAATGAGCAGTTCTTC
NA TRBJ1-2 TRBV25-1 NA CASSAYGGHGYTF TGTGCCAGCAGTGCCTACGGTGGCCATGGCTACACCTTC
NA TRBJ1-2 TRBV27 NA CASGGINRPSQGYGYTF TGTGCCAGCGGAGGAATTAACAGGCCTTCCCAAGGGTATGGCTACACCTTC
NA TRBJ1-1 TRBV29-1 NA CSSRSPTQVNTEKNTEAFF TGCAGCTCTAGATCGCCTACTCAGGTTAATACAGAAAAGAACACTGAAGCTTTCTTT
NA TRBJ1-1 TRBV5-5 NA CASSLKANTEAFF TGTGCCAGCAGCTTAAAAGCTAACACTGAAGCTTTCTTT
NA TRBJ1-1 TRBV9 NA CASSVEGGNTEAFF TGTGCCAGCAGCGTAGAGGGAGGGAACACTGAAGCTTTCTTT
TRBD1 TRBJ2-6 TRBV5-4 NA CASSTDRVGANVLTF TGTGCCAGCAGCACGGACAGGGTTGGGGCCAACGTCCTGACTTTC
TRBD1 TRBJ1-6 TRBV11-2 NA CASSTGQGQGNSPLHF TGTGCCAGCAGCACGGGACAGGGGCAGGGTAATTCACCCCTCCACTTT
NA TRBJ1-2 TRBV7-2 NA CASSLRFGGTNYGYTF TGTGCCAGCAGCTTACGCTTCGGGGGAACTAACTATGGCTACACCTTC
NA TRBJ1-6 TRBV14 NA CASSLGGISSYNSPLHF TGTGCCAGCAGCCTTGGAGGGATTAGCTCCTATAATTCACCCCTCCACTTT
NA TRBJ2-1 TRBV30 NA CAWSSKLGIRFF TGTGCCTGGAGTTCAAAACTAGGTATTCGGTTCTTC
TRBD2 TRBJ2-3 TRBV5-1 NA CASSLSLSSGTDTQYF TGCGCCAGCAGCCTGTCCTTGTCTAGCGGAACAGATACGCAGTATTTT
TRBD1 TRBJ1-2 TRBV29-1 NA CSSWDRGPDSNYGYTF TGCAGCTCATGGGACAGGGGACCGGATTCTAACTATGGCTACACCTTC
NA TRBJ1-2 TRBV19 few CASTMGGANYGYTF TGTGCCAGTACCATGGGAGGGGCAAACTATGGCTACACCTTC